The next 7 T cell receptor beta chains were all read from a single sample in a study of blood T cell repertoires in COVID-19. Data came from immunoSEQ multiplex PCR; TCRdb stores just in-frame clones and leaves some out. The sample contains 350,000 to 550,000 clones, 87% of which appear only once. The sequencing input was PBMCs or T cells enriched from blood (not recorded which). The receptors come from a woman between 18 and 29 years old with acute COVID-19.

This chain links TRBV19 with TRBJ1-2; TRBD1 matches at 7 bases. The V segment lost 4 bases and the J segment 8 bases; nucleotides outside the gene matches: 7. From germline, CDR1 is LNHDA and CDR2 SQIVND (reference sequence). The CDR3 runs to 13 residues. The CDR3 bases are TGTGCCAGTAGTACTCCGACAGGGTTGGGCTACACCTTC. Translation gives CASSTPTGLGYTF.

This chain links TRBV7-9 with TRBJ1-4, with unresolved D. The CDR3 is made up of 15 amino acids. V was cut by 5 bases and J by 6 bases, with 16 bases left in between. The germline CDR1 and CDR2 sequences are SEHNR and FQNEAQ (reference sequence). Here the CDR3 DNA reads TGTGCCAGCAGCCGTAACCTAAACCGGGATGAAAAACTGTTTTTT. As protein: CASSRNLNRDEKLFF.

The genes are TRBV29-1 and TRBJ1-3; D may be TRBD1 (5 bases). The V gene lost 6 bases and the J gene lost 2 bases, with 17 bases spanning the gap. There are 15 residues in the CDR3. Per the germline V gene, CDR1 is SQVTM and CDR2 is ANQGSEA. This chain's CDR3 is CSVTGGDPAGNTIYF. The CDR3 region has the DNA TGCAGCGTCACCGGGGGGGATCCCGCTGGAAACACCATATATTTT.

The V gene is TRBV12-5, the J gene TRBJ2-3; the match to TRBD2 covers 9 bases. Germline-derived CDR1 and CDR2 are LGHNT and FRNRAP. The CDR3 totals 16 residues. V trimming: 2 bases; J trimming: 3 bases; junction bases outside the gene matches: 6. The chain's CDR3 is CASGLSPGLATDTQYF. The CDR3 bases are TGTGCTAGTGGTTTGTCTCCGGGACTAGCAACAGATACGCAGTATTTT.

This clone was seen once. The chain couples TRBV29-1 to TRBJ2-6, with TRBD1 matching 7 bases. V lost 6 bases to trimming and J lost 1 base; unmatched junction nucleotides: 3. CDR1 is SQVTM and CDR2 is ANQGSEA in the germline V gene. The CDR3 loop spans 14 amino acids. The CDR3 bases are TGCAGCGTCCCAGGGGGTTCTGGGGCCAACGTCCTGACTTTC. This gives the protein CSVPGGSGANVLTF.

The chain uses TRBV5-1 and TRBJ2-2, with D perhaps matching TRBD2 (5 bases). Germline lookup yields CDR1 SGHRS and CDR2 YFSETQ. The ends were cut back, 1 base at V and 6 bases at J, with 19 bases in the middle. The CDR3 extends over 17 amino acids. The CDR3 coding sequence is TGCGCCAGCAGCTTGTTGCCGGACTCTACCGCCGCCGGGGAGCTGTTTTTT. Translating gives CASSLLPDSTAAGELFF.

This chain links TRBV5-6 with TRBJ1-1, with D perhaps matching TRBD1 (5 bases). The germline gives CDR1 SGHDT, CDR2 YYEEEE. This CDR3 comprises 14 residues. Trimming left V 4 bases short and J 0 bases short, with 10 bases between. The CDR3 loop reads CASSLGALNTEAFF. In DNA form, the CDR3 reads TGTGCCAGCAGCCTTGGGGCTTTGAACACTGAAGCTTTCTTT.